This T cell receptor beta chain came from a study of response to subunit inactivated influenza vaccine. Broader study findings: Each seasonal flu vaccination may recruit only limited new T cells, authors suggested.

One entry per CDR3 protein, called by TCRdb with MiXCR from the RT-PCR reads. The repertoire consists of more than 400,000 distinct CDR3 sequences, with approximately 11% occurring once and the leading ten covering less than 15%. Worth noting for this clonotype: Its antigen is unknown.

The receptor's source is a man between 50 and 59 years old who received an inactivated influenza vaccine. The specimen was PBMCs from blood, collected 45 days after vaccination.

The CDR3 nucleotides read TGTGCCATCAGTGGGAGAGAGGAGACCCAGTACTTC. This codes for CAISGREETQYF. V is TRBV10-3 and J is TRBJ2-5; no clear D. CDR1 is ENHRY, CDR2 SYGVKD, per germline. The CDR3 consists of 12 residues. V lost 4 bases and J 5 bases, leaving 8 bases between the germline ends.